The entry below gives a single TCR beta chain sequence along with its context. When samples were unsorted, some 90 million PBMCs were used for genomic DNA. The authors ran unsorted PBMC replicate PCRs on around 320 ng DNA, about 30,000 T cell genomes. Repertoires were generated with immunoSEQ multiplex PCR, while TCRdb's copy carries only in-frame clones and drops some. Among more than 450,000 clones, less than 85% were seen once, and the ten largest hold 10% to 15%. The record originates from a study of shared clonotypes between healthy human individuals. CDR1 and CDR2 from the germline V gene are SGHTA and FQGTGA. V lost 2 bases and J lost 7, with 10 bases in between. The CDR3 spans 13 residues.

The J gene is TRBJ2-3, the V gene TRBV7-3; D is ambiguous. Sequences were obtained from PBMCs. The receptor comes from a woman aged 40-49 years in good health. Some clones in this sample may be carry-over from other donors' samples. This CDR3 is CASSLGSSNTQYF. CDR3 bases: TGTGCCAGCAGCTTAGGCTCGTCCAATACGCAGTATTTT.